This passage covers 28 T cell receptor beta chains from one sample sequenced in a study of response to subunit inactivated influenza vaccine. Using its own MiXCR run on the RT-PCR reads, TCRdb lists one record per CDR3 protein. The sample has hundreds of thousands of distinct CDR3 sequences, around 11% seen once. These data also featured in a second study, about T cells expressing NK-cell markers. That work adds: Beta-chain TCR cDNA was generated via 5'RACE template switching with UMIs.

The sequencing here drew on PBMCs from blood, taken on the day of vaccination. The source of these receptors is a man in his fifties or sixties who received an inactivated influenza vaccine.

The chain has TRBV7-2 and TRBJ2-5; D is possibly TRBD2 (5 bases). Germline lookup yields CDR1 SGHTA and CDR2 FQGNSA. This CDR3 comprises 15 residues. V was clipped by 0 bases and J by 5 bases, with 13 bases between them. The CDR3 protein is CASSLALGSYETQYF. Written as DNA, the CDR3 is TGTGCCAGCAGCTTAGCGCTAGGGAGTTACGAGACCCAGTACTTC.

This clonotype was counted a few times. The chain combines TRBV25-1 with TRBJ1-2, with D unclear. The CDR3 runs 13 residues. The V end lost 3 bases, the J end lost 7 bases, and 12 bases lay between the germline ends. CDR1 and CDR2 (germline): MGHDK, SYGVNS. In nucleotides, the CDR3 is TGTGCCAGCAGTGACTCATGGGCGGGTGGCTACACCTTC. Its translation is CASSDSWAGGYTF.

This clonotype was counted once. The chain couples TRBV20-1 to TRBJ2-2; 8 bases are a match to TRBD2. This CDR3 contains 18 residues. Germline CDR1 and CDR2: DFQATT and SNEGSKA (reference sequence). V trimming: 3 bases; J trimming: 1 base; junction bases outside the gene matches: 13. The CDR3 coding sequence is TGCAGTGCTAGTAGAGAATATTTTACTAGCGGGAACACCGGGGAGCTGTTTTTT. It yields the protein CSASREYFTSGNTGELFF.

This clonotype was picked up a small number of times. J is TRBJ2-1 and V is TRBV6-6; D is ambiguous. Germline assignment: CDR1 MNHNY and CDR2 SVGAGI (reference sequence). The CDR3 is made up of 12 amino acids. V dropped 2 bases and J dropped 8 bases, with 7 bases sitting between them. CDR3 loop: CASSYPPDEQFF. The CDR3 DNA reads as TGTGCCAGCAGTTACCCCCCGGATGAGCAGTTCTTC.

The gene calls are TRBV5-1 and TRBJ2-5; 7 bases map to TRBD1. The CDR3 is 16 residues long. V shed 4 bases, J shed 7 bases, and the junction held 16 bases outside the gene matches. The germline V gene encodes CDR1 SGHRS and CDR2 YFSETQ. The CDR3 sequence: CASSPDRDSAIRTQYF. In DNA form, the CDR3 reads TGCGCCAGCAGCCCCGACCGGGACAGCGCCATTCGGACCCAGTACTTC.

CDR3 amino acids: CASTSWGRGYTEAFF. The DNA of the CDR3 is TGTGCCAGTACTTCTTGGGGCAGGGGGTACACTGAAGCTTTCTTT. This chain links TRBV19 with TRBJ1-1, with 7 nucleotides matching TRBD1. With 7 bases clipped from V and 3 bases from J, the junction kept 11 bases outside the gene matches. The CDR3 loop spans 15 amino acids. Germline-derived CDR1 and CDR2 are LNHDA and SQIVND (reference sequence).

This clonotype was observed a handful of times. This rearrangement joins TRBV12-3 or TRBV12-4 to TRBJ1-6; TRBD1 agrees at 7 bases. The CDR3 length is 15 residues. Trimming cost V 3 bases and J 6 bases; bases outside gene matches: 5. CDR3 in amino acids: CASSFDGTVNSPLHF. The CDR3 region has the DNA TGTGCCAGCAGTTTTGATGGGACAGTTAATTCACCCCTCCACTTT.

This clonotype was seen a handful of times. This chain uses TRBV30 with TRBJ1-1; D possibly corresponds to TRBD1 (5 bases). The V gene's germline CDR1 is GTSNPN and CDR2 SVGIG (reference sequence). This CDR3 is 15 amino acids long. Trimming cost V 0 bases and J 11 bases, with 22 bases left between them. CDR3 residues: CAWSVKGLGQAGAFF. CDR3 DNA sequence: TGTGCCTGGAGTGTAAAGGGGTTGGGGCAGGCGGGCGCTTTCTTT.

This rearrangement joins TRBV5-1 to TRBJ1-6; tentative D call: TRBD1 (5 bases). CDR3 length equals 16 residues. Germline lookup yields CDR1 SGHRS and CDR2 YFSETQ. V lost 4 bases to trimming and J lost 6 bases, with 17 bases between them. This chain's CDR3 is CASSPRIWQGNSPLHF. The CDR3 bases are TGCGCCAGCAGCCCCCGTATATGGCAGGGTAATTCACCCCTCCACTTT.

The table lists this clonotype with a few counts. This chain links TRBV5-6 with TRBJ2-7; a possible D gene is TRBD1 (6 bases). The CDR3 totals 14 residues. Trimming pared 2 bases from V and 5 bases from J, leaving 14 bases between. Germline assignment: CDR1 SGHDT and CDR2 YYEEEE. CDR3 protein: CASSLRGQPHEQYF. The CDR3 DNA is TGTGCCAGCAGCTTACGCGGACAGCCCCACGAGCAGTACTTC.

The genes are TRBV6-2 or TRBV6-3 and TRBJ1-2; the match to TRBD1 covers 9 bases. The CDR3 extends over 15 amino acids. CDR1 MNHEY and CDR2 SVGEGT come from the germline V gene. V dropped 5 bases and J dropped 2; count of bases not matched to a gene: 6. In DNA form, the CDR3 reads TGTGCCAGCAGTCACCCAGACAGGGGGAACTATGGCTACACCTTC. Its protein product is CASSHPDRGNYGYTF.

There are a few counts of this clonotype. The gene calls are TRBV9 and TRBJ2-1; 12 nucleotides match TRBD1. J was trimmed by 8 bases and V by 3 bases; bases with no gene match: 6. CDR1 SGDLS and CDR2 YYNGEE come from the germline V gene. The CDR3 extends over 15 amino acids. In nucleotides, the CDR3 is TGTGCCAGCAGCGCGTCGGGACAGGGGGCCCATGAGCAGTTCTTC. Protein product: CASSASGQGAHEQFF.

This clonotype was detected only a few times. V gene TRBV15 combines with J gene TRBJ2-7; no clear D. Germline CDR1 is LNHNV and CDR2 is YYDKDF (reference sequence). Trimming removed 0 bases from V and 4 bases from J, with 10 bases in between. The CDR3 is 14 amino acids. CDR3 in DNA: TGTGCCACCAGCAGAGATCGTAGAGTTTACGAGCAGTACTTC. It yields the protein CATSRDRRVYEQYF.

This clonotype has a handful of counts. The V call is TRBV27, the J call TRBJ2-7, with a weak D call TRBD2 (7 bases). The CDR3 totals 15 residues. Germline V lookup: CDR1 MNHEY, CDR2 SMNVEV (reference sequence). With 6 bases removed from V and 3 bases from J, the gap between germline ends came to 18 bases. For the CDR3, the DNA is TGTGCCAGCAGCTCCTTTGGGGGGGGCCTCTACGAGCAGTACTTC. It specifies CASSSFGGGLYEQYF.

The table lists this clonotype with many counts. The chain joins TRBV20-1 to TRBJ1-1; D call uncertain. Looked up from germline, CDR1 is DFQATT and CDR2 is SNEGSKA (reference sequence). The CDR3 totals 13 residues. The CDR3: CRPLPGGFTEAFF. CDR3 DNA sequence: TGCAGACCGTTACCGGGTGGTTTTACTGAAGCTTTCTTT.

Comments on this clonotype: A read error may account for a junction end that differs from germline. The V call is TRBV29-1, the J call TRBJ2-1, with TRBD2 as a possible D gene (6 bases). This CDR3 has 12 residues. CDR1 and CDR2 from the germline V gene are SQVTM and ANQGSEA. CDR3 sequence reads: CSVESSGRDRIF. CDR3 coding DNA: TGCAGCGTTGAATCCAGCGGGCGGGATCGGATCTTC.

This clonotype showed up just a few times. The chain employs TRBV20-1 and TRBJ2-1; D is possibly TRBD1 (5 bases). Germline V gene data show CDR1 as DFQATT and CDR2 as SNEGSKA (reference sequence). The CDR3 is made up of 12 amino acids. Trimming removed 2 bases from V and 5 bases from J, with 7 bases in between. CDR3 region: CSARRGDNEQFF. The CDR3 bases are TGCAGTGCTAGAAGGGGCGACAATGAGCAGTTCTTC.

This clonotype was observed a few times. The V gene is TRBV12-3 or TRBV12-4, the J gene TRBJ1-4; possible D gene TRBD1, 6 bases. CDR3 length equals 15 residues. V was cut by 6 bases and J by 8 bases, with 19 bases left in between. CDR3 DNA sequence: TGTGCCAGCAGCGACGGACAGTCCTCCTCGGAAAAACTGTTTTTT. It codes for CASSDGQSSSEKLFF.

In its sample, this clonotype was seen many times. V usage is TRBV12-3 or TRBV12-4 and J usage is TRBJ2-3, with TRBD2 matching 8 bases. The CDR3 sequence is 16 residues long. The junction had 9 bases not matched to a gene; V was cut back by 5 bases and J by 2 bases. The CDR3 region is CASSAPGGRDTDTQYF. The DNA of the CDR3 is TGTGCCAGCAGTGCCCCGGGGGGGCGCGACACAGATACGCAGTATTTT.

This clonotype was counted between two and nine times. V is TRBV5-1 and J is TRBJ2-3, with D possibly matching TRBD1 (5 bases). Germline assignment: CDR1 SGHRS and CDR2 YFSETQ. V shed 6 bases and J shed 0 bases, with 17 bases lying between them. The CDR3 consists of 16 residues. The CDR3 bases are TGCGCCAGCAAAGGGGCGGCCCAGACAAGCACAGATACGCAGTATTTT. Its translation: CASKGAAQTSTDTQYF. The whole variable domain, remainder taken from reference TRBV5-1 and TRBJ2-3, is KAGVTQTPRYLIKTRGQQVTLSCSPISGHRSVSWYQQTPGQGLQFLFEYFSETQRNKGNFPGRFSGRQFSNSRSEMNVSTLELGDSALYLCASKGAAQTSTDTQYFGPGTRLTVL.

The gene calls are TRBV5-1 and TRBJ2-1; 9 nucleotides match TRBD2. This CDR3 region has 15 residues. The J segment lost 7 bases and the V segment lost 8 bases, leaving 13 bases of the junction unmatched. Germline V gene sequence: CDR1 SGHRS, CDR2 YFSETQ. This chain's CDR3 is CARSPTSGVGNEQFF. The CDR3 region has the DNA TGCGCCAGAAGCCCGACTAGCGGAGTGGGTAATGAGCAGTTCTTC. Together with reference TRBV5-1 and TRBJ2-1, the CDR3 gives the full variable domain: KAGVTQTPRYLIKTRGQQVTLSCSPISGHRSVSWYQQTPGQGLQFLFEYFSETQRNKGNFPGRFSGRQFSNSRSEMNVSTLELGDSALYLCARSPTSGVGNEQFFGPGTRLTVL.

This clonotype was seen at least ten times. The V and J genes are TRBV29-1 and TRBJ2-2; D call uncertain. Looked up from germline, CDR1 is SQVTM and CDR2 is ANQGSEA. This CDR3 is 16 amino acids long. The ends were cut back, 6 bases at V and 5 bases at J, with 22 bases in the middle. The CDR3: CSVIQNPGPTTGELFF. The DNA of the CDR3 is TGCAGCGTAATACAAAATCCCGGACCAACTACCGGGGAGCTGTTTTTT.

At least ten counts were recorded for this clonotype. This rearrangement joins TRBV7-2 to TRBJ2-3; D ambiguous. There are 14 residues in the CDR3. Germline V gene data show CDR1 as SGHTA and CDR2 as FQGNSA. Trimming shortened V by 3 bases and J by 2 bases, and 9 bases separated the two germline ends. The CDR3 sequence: CASSFRSHTDTQYF. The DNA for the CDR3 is TGTGCCAGCAGCTTCCGGTCTCACACAGATACGCAGTATTTT.

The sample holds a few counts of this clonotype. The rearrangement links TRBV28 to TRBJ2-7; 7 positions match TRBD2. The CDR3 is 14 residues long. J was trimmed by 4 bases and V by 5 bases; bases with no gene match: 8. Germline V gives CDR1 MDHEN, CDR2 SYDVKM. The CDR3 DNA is TGTGCCAGCAGTAAAACTAGCGCTATATACGAGCAGTACTTC. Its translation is CASSKTSAIYEQYF. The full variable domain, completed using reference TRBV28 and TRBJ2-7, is DVKVTQSSRYLVKRTGEKVFLECVQDMDHENMFWYRQDPGLGLRLIYFSYDVKMKEKGDIPEGYSVSREKKERFSLILESASTNQTSMYLCASSKTSAIYEQYFGPGTRLTVT.

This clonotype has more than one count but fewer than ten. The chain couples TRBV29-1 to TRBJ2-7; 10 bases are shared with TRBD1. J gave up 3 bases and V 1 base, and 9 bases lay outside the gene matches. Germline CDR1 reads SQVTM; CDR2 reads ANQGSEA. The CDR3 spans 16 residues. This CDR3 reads CSVEGRVWTGGYEQYF. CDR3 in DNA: TGCAGCGTTGAAGGGCGGGTTTGGACAGGGGGCTACGAGCAGTACTTC.

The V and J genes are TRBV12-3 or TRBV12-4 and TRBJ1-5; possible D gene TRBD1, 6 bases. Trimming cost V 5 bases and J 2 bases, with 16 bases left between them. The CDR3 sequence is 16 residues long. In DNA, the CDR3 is TGTGCCAGCAGTGCCCCACAGGGTAGTGGCAATCAGCCCCAGCATTTT. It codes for CASSAPQGSGNQPQHF.

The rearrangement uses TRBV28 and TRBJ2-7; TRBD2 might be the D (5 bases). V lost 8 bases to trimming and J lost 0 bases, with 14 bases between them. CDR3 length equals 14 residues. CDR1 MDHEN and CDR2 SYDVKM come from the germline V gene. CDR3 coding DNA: TGTGCCAGCGAGAGAGGGTTGGGCTCCTACGAGCAGTACTTC. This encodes CASERGLGSYEQYF.

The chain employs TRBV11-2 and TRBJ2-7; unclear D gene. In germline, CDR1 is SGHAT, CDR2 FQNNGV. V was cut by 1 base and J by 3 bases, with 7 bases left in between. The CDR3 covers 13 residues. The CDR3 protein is CASSLALVYEQYF. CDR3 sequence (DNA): TGTGCCAGCAGCTTAGCACTGGTCTACGAGCAGTACTTC.